The rows below give T cell receptor beta chains drawn from one sample of a study of blood T cell repertoires in COVID-19. Only in-frame clones appear in the TCRdb table, and some are missing; sequencing was by immunoSEQ multiplex PCR. The data hold some 150,000 clones, with about four fifths observed a single time. The specimen was peripheral blood. The receptors come from a human donor with acute or convalescent COVID-19. The donor label of this sample is uncertain. CDR3s include the opening cysteine and the closing phenylalanine or tryptophan. A D gene is named only where the DNA matches it firmly. Expanded clones are given a class, and other clones once, few, many or no size at all.

v_gene: TRBV18
abundance: many
d_gene: .
j_gene: TRBJ1-1
CDR3nt: TGTGCCAGCTCGGAGGCCATGAACACTGAAGCTTTCTTT
CDR3aa: CASSEAMNTEAFF

v_gene: TRBV10-3
abundance: .
d_gene: .
j_gene: TRBJ1-1
CDR3nt: TGTGCCATCAGTGGGCAGGCGAACACTGAAGCTTTCTTT
CDR3aa: CAISGQANTEAFF

v_gene: TRBV5-6
abundance: .
d_gene: TRBD1
j_gene: TRBJ1-2
CDR3nt: TGTGCCAGCAGCACCCGGACAGGAATTAATGGCTACACCTTC
CDR3aa: CASSTRTGINGYTF

v_gene: TRBV10-3
abundance: .
d_gene: TRBD1
j_gene: TRBJ2-1
CDR3nt: TGTGCCATCAGTGGGACAGGGGAGAATGAGCAGTTCTTC
CDR3aa: CAISGTGENEQFF

v_gene: TRBV4-1
abundance: .
d_gene: TRBD1
j_gene: TRBJ1-1
CDR3nt: TGCGCCAGCAGCCAAGGAGCGACAGGGGGCCAGAACACTGAAGCTTTCTTT
CDR3aa: CASSQGATGGQNTEAFF

v_gene: TRBV29-1
abundance: .
d_gene: .
j_gene: TRBJ2-4
CDR3nt: TGCAGCATTTTAAGGGGGAAAGCCAAAAACATTCAGTACTTC
CDR3aa: CSILRGKAKNIQYF

v_gene: TRBV15
abundance: .
d_gene: TRBD2
j_gene: TRBJ2-3
CDR3nt: TGTGCCACCAGCAGAGATGTGGCTAGCGGGGAAGATACGCAGTATTTT
CDR3aa: CATSRDVASGEDTQYF

v_gene: TRBV21-1
abundance: .
d_gene: .
j_gene: TRBJ1-5
CDR3nt: TGTGCCAGCGCGCCAGGCCGAAATTCCTGGGTAAATCAGCCCCAGCATTTT
CDR3aa: CASAPGRNSWVNQPQHF

v_gene: TRBV5-6
abundance: .
d_gene: .
j_gene: TRBJ2-3
CDR3nt: TGTGCCAGCAGCTTGGCCGGGTCAGCATATACGCAGTATTTT
CDR3aa: CASSLAGSAYTQYF

v_gene: TRBV27
abundance: .
d_gene: .
j_gene: TRBJ2-3
CDR3nt: TGTGCCAGTCGAGGGCCAATCACAGATACGCAGTATTTT
CDR3aa: CASRGPITDTQYF

v_gene: TRBV2
abundance: .
d_gene: .
j_gene: TRBJ2-1
CDR3nt: TGTGCCAGCAGTGAGAGGGACTTCTCCTACAATGAGCAGTTCTTC
CDR3aa: CASSERDFSYNEQFF

v_gene: TRBV7-3
abundance: few
d_gene: TRBD1
j_gene: TRBJ2-2
CDR3nt: TGTGCCAGCAGCCTCGGGACAGCGAACACCGGGGAGCTGTTTTTT
CDR3aa: CASSLGTANTGELFF

v_gene: TRBV23-1
abundance: .
d_gene: .
j_gene: TRBJ1-1
CDR3nt: TGCGCCAGCAGTCCCCTAGAAGACAGGGAAGCTTTCTTT
CDR3aa: CASSPLEDREAFF

v_gene: TRBV6-2/TRBV6-3
abundance: few
d_gene: TRBD1
j_gene: TRBJ1-2
CDR3nt: TGTGCCAGCAGTTGGGACAGGACGAACTATGGCTACACCTTC
CDR3aa: CASSWDRTNYGYTF

v_gene: TRBV30
abundance: .
d_gene: .
j_gene: TRBJ1-2
CDR3nt: TGTGCCTGGCAGGGAACCCAAGACTATGGCTACACCTTC
CDR3aa: CAWQGTQDYGYTF

v_gene: TRBV19
abundance: .
d_gene: TRBD1
j_gene: TRBJ1-1
CDR3nt: TGTGCCAGTAGTCGGACAGGGGGGGATGAAGCTTTCTTT
CDR3aa: CASSRTGGDEAFF

v_gene: TRBV7-2
abundance: .
d_gene: TRBD1
j_gene: TRBJ1-2
CDR3nt: TGTGCCAGCAGCTTACAGGGGGCGAACTATGGCTACACCTTC
CDR3aa: CASSLQGANYGYTF

v_gene: TRBV12-3/TRBV12-4
abundance: .
d_gene: .
j_gene: TRBJ1-1
CDR3nt: TGTGCCAGCAGCCCCCGAGTTAACACTGAAGCTTTCTTT
CDR3aa: CASSPRVNTEAFF

v_gene: TRBV6-6
abundance: few
d_gene: .
j_gene: TRBJ1-5
CDR3nt: TGTGCCAGCAGTTACAGGGGGGGGCTTAGCAATCAGCCCCAGCATTTT
CDR3aa: CASSYRGGLSNQPQHF

v_gene: TRBV19
abundance: .
d_gene: TRBD2
j_gene: TRBJ2-1
CDR3nt: TGTGCCAGTAGTATAGATGAGGCGGGGGGGCCACACAATGAGCAGTTCTTC
CDR3aa: CASSIDEAGGPHNEQFF

v_gene: TRBV5-1
abundance: .
d_gene: .
j_gene: TRBJ1-1
CDR3nt: TGCGCCAGCAGCTTAACGGGGGGGACTGAAGCTTTCTTT
CDR3aa: CASSLTGGTEAFF

v_gene: TRBV6-1
abundance: .
d_gene: TRBD1
j_gene: TRBJ1-1
CDR3nt: TGTGCCAGCAGTGAAAGGCCAGGGGGGCTAAACACTGAAGCTTTCTTT
CDR3aa: CASSERPGGLNTEAFF

v_gene: TRBV4-1
abundance: .
d_gene: .
j_gene: TRBJ1-4
CDR3nt: TGCGCCAGCAGCCAAGGAGGGCCCTTAGGGGAAAAACTGTTTTTT
CDR3aa: CASSQGGPLGEKLFF

v_gene: TRBV30
abundance: .
d_gene: TRBD1
j_gene: TRBJ1-3
CDR3nt: TGTGCCTGGAATCCACAGGGGGCGCGCGGAAACACCATATATTTT
CDR3aa: CAWNPQGARGNTIYF

v_gene: TRBV9
abundance: .
d_gene: .
j_gene: TRBJ2-3
CDR3nt: TGTGCCAGCAGCGTAGATACAGTAGTAGATACGCAGTATTTT
CDR3aa: CASSVDTVVDTQYF

v_gene: TRBV30
abundance: .
d_gene: .
j_gene: TRBJ1-5
CDR3nt: TGTGCCTGGAGTGTCAAGGGGTATAGCAATCAGCCCCAGCATTTT
CDR3aa: CAWSVKGYSNQPQHF

v_gene: TRBV30
abundance: .
d_gene: TRBD1
j_gene: TRBJ1-3
CDR3nt: TGTGCCTGGAGTGTACAGGGGGCTGGAAACACCATATATTTT
CDR3aa: CAWSVQGAGNTIYF

v_gene: TRBV10-1
abundance: .
d_gene: .
j_gene: TRBJ2-1
CDR3nt: TGCGCCAGCAGTGAGTCGAGGCAGGGGTCCCGAGGTGAGCAGTTCTTC
CDR3aa: CASSESRQGSRGEQFF

v_gene: TRBV14
abundance: .
d_gene: TRBD2
j_gene: TRBJ2-1
CDR3nt: TGTGCCAGCAGCGTCCTAGCGGGGGTTAAACGGGTCAATGAGCAGTTCTTC
CDR3aa: CASSVLAGVKRVNEQFF

v_gene: TRBV5-8
abundance: .
d_gene: .
j_gene: TRBJ1-5
CDR3nt: TGTGCCAGCAGCTTTCGAGGGCAGCCCCAGCATTTT
CDR3aa: CASSFRGQPQHF

v_gene: TRBV10-3
abundance: .
d_gene: TRBD2
j_gene: TRBJ2-1
CDR3nt: TGTGCCATCACTGACTCCGGGACTAGCGTCCACCACGCCTCCTACAATGAGCAGTTCTTC
CDR3aa: CAITDSGTSVHHASYNEQFF

v_gene: TRBV4-1
abundance: .
d_gene: TRBD1
j_gene: TRBJ1-5
CDR3nt: TGCGCCAGCAGCCGGGGACAGGGACTGCCCCAGCATTTT
CDR3aa: CASSRGQGLPQHF

v_gene: TRBV18
abundance: .
d_gene: .
j_gene: TRBJ2-1
CDR3nt: TGTGCCAGCTCACCACCAGGCGGGCGAACCTACAATGAGCAGTTCTTC
CDR3aa: CASSPPGGRTYNEQFF

v_gene: TRBV6-5
abundance: .
d_gene: .
j_gene: TRBJ1-4
CDR3nt: TGTGCCAGCTCGGGTGGAAAGGCAACTAATGAAAAACTGTTTTTT
CDR3aa: CASSGGKATNEKLFF

v_gene: TRBV12-3/TRBV12-4
abundance: .
d_gene: TRBD1
j_gene: TRBJ2-5
CDR3nt: TGTGCCAGCAGCCAGGGGGAGCAAGAGACCCAGTACTTC
CDR3aa: CASSQGEQETQYF

v_gene: TRBV30
abundance: .
d_gene: .
j_gene: TRBJ2-5
CDR3nt: TGTGCCTGGGGGGGCGGGACCCAGTACTTC
CDR3aa: CAWGGGTQYF

v_gene: TRBV4-1
abundance: .
d_gene: .
j_gene: TRBJ1-4
CDR3nt: TGCGCCAGCAGCCAGACAGGTCCCGGTGAAAAACTGTTTTTT
CDR3aa: CASSQTGPGEKLFF

v_gene: TRBV3-1/TRBV3-2
abundance: .
d_gene: .
j_gene: TRBJ2-3
CDR3nt: TGTGCCAGCAGCCCCCCCGGGATCCGCACAGATACGCAGTATTTT
CDR3aa: CASSPPGIRTDTQYF

v_gene: TRBV4-2
abundance: few
d_gene: TRBD1
j_gene: TRBJ2-2
CDR3nt: TGTGCCAGCAGCCAAGATCCGGGACAGGGAGGGACCGGGGAGCTGTTTTTT
CDR3aa: CASSQDPGQGGTGELFF

v_gene: TRBV2
abundance: .
d_gene: .
j_gene: TRBJ1-2
CDR3nt: TGTGCCAGCAGTGGGGCAGGGCTGGGCTACACCTTC
CDR3aa: CASSGAGLGYTF

v_gene: TRBV24-1
abundance: once
d_gene: .
j_gene: TRBJ2-3
CDR3nt: TGTGCCACCAGTGATCCAGGGGCTCGGGCAGATACGCAGTATTTT
CDR3aa: CATSDPGARADTQYF

v_gene: TRBV13
abundance: .
d_gene: .
j_gene: TRBJ1-1
CDR3nt: TGTGCCAGCAGCTTAGGATCCCCATCGGACACTGAAGCTTTCTTT
CDR3aa: CASSLGSPSDTEAFF

v_gene: TRBV19
abundance: few
d_gene: TRBD1
j_gene: TRBJ1-1
CDR3nt: TGTGCCAGTAGTATCGGCCGGGACAGGGGAGGTGCTTTCTTT
CDR3aa: CASSIGRDRGGAFF

v_gene: TRBV24-1
abundance: .
d_gene: .
j_gene: TRBJ1-5
CDR3nt: TGTGCCACCAGCGATCGACAGGTATCGAGCAATCAGCCCCAGCATTTT
CDR3aa: CATSDRQVSSNQPQHF

v_gene: TRBV14
abundance: .
d_gene: .
j_gene: TRBJ2-5
CDR3nt: TGTGCCAGCAGCCAGAGGGCGGGGAAAGAGACCCAGTACTTC
CDR3aa: CASSQRAGKETQYF

v_gene: TRBV27
abundance: few
d_gene: .
j_gene: TRBJ1-6
CDR3nt: TGTGCCAGCAGTTTATCAGGGGTTTATTCACCCCTCCACTTT
CDR3aa: CASSLSGVYSPLHF

v_gene: TRBV5-1
abundance: .
d_gene: .
j_gene: TRBJ2-2
CDR3nt: TGCGCCAGCAGCTTGTCCCAGGGATACACCGGGGAGCTGTTTTTT
CDR3aa: CASSLSQGYTGELFF

v_gene: TRBV6-6
abundance: .
d_gene: .
j_gene: TRBJ1-3
CDR3nt: TGTGCCAGCAGTTACAGGGGGACTGGAAACACCATATATTTT
CDR3aa: CASSYRGTGNTIYF

v_gene: TRBV30
abundance: .
d_gene: TRBD1
j_gene: TRBJ1-6
CDR3nt: TGTGCCTGGAGGGCGCCGGGACAGAGCTATAATTCACCCCTCCACTTT
CDR3aa: CAWRAPGQSYNSPLHF